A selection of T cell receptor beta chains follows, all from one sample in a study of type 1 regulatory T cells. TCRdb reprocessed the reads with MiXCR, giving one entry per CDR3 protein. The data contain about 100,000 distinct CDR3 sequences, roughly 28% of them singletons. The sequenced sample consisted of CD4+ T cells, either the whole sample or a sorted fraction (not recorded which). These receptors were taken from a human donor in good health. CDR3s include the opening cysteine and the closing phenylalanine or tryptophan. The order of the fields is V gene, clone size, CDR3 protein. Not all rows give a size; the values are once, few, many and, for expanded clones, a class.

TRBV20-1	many	CSARGGSGKLETQYF
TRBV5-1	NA	CASSLDRTNSGSPLHF
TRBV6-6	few	CASSSGPGLGYNEQFF
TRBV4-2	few	CASSQVAGARTDTQYF
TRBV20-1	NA	CSAREPHGYTF
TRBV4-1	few	CASSQVPSSTDTQYF
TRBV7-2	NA	CASSLGAQGPYEQYF
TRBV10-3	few	CAISDELRELFF
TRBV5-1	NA	CASSASLGQGVPAFF
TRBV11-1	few	CASSFDRQETQYF
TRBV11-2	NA	CASSLSAATEAFF
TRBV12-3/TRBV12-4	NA	CASSFRSGLQSQYF
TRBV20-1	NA	CSARLAGLAYEQYF